This entry lists 10 T cell receptor beta chains sequenced from one sample in a study of blood T cell repertoires in COVID-19. Measured with immunoSEQ multiplex PCR; TCRdb has only the in-frame clones, and not every one. The table lists approximately 160,000 clones, 80% to 90% of them singletons. Sequencing used PBMCs or T cells enriched from blood (not recorded which). These receptors all stem from a man aged 50 to 59 who had recovered from COVID-19.

The rearrangement joins TRBV9 to TRBJ1-5, with D possibly TRBD1 on 5 matching bases. Germline V gene data show CDR1 as SGDLS and CDR2 as YYNGEE. The V and J ends lost 4 bases and 4 bases respectively, with 18 bases between them. This CDR3 has 16 amino acids. CDR3 protein: CASSPGPGTVNQPQHF. CDR3 coding DNA: TGTGCCAGCAGCCCGGGCCCCGGGACTGTGAATCAGCCCCAGCATTTT.

The chain recombines TRBV7-9 with TRBJ2-3; D is possibly TRBD1 (6 bases). The CDR3 totals 14 residues. The V end was cut by 5 bases, the J end by 6 bases, with 15 bases between. The germline V gene encodes CDR1 SEHNR and CDR2 FQNEAQ (reference sequence). The CDR3 spells CASSKQGIRDTQYF. DNA for the CDR3: TGTGCCAGCAGCAAACAGGGTATTCGGGATACGCAGTATTTT. Drawing the rest from reference TRBV7-9 and TRBJ2-3, the complete variable domain is DTGVSQNPRHKITKRGQNVTFRCDPISEHNRLYWYRQTLGQGPEFLTYFQNEAQLEKSRLLSDRFSAERPKGSFSTLEIQRTEQGDSAMYLCASSKQGIRDTQYFGPGTRLTVL.

This clone was seen repeatedly, ten times or more. The V and J genes are TRBV5-5 and TRBJ1-1, with D perhaps matching TRBD1 (5 bases). This CDR3 comprises 15 residues. Deletions cut 0 bases from V and 0 bases from J, with 9 bases between. Germline CDR1 SGHKS, CDR2 YYEKEE (reference sequence). The CDR3 DNA follows: TGTGCCAGCAGCTTGGAGTGGGGGGTGAACACTGAAGCTTTCTTT. Its translation: CASSLEWGVNTEAFF. Drawing the rest from reference TRBV5-5 and TRBJ1-1, the complete variable domain is DAGVTQSPTHLIKTRGQQVTLRCSPISGHKSVSWYQQVLGQGPQFIFQYYEKEERGRGNFPDRFSARQFPNYSSELNVNALLLGDSALYLCASSLEWGVNTEAFFGQGTRLTVV.

V and J are TRBV9 and TRBJ1-2; D is unresolved. The germline CDR1 and CDR2 sequences are SGDLS and YYNGEE. This CDR3 has 13 residues. V dropped 0 bases and J dropped 1 base, with 4 bases sitting between them. CDR3 in amino acids: CASSVGDNYGYTF. For the CDR3, the DNA is TGTGCCAGCAGCGTAGGAGATAACTATGGCTACACCTTC.

The chain links TRBV2 to TRBJ2-3; D perhaps matches TRBD2 (6 bases). The CDR3 is made up of 12 amino acids. Trimming pared 11 bases from V and 2 bases from J, leaving 11 bases between. The germline V gene encodes CDR1 SNHLY and CDR2 FYNNEI. The CDR3 DNA follows: TGTGCCTCCCGGGACTTCACAGATACGCAGTATTTT. This translates into CASRDFTDTQYF.

The chain employs TRBV15 and TRBJ1-5; no clear D. CDR1 is LNHNV and CDR2 is YYDKDF in the germline V gene (reference sequence). Trimming left V 1 base short and J 0 bases short, with 13 bases between. The CDR3 length is 17 residues. Here the CDR3 reads CATSRGHWQNSNQPQHF. The CDR3 nucleotides read TGTGCCACCAGCAGAGGTCATTGGCAAAATAGCAATCAGCCCCAGCATTTT.

This clone was seen ten or more times. V usage is TRBV18 and J usage is TRBJ1-3; 7 bases align to TRBD1. The V and J ends lost 3 bases and 4 bases, in that order; junction bases with no gene match: 6. Germline assignment: CDR1 KGHSH and CDR2 LQKENI. CDR3 length equals 15 residues. Written as DNA, the CDR3 is TGTGCCAGCTCACCCAATAAGGGACAGGGAAACACCATATATTTT. Amino acid sequence: CASSPNKGQGNTIYF.

This chain uses TRBV6-1 with TRBJ2-7; 7 bases agree with TRBD2. Trimming took 1 base from V and 2 from J; bases not matched to a gene: 5. This CDR3 has 15 residues. CDR1 MNHNS and CDR2 SASEGT come from the germline V gene. The CDR3 coding sequence is TGTGCCAGCAGTGAAGATTTGGGACTAACCTACGAGCAGTACTTC. It translates to CASSEDLGLTYEQYF.

The chain is built from TRBV19 and TRBJ1-5; TRBD1 matches 8 bases. Losses at the gene ends were 3 bases for V and 0 bases for J; bases not matched to a gene: 7. CDR3 size: 17 residues. Germline CDR1 LNHDA, CDR2 SQIVND (reference sequence). The CDR3 region is CASSIRQGSYSNQPQHF. For the CDR3, the DNA is TGTGCCAGTAGTATTAGACAGGGGTCTTATAGCAATCAGCCCCAGCATTTT. Filled out from reference TRBV19 and TRBJ1-5, the complete variable domain reads DGGITQSPKYLFRKEGQNVTLSCEQNLNHDAMYWYRQDPGQGLRLIYYSQIVNDFQKGDIAEGYSVSREKKESFPLTVTSAQKNPTAFYLCASSIRQGSYSNQPQHFGDGTRLSIL.

The CDR3 loop reads CASSDYRGMVGELFF. CDR3 bases: TGTGCCAGCAGTGATTACAGGGGAATGGTCGGGGAGCTGTTTTTT. The gene calls are TRBV25-1 and TRBJ2-2, with TRBD1 matching 7 bases. J lost 7 bases, V lost 3 bases, and 8 bases had no gene match. This CDR3 contains 15 residues. Germline assignment: CDR1 MGHDK and CDR2 SYGVNS.